The entry that follows covers one TCR beta chain sequence. Its antigen is currently not known. No clone much larger than this one lies a single base away; base qualities are absent. Genomic DNA was isolated from the sorted cells so that the TCRbeta CDR3 region could be sequenced. The immunoSEQ Assay was used to sequence the TCRbeta CDR3 regions. TCRdb obtained this table from immuneACCESS and retained in-frame rearrangements with V and J assigned. These tables miss some clones; where compared with another copy, unresolved V genes account for less than half of the shortfall, and the remainder is unexplained. For this sample the table gives roughly 45,000 clones, of which around 84% were detected only once. Of the sample, 14% to 15% falls within the top ten clones. The CDR3 covers 15 residues, taking in both the cysteine and the phenylalanine. The sequence is cut down to CDR3 DNA, 45 bases in frame from base 1. The germline V gene supplies CDR1 SGHNT and CDR2 YENEEA. The trim is 5 bases for V and 5 bases for J, with a gap of 16 bases between the germline ends.

The source of the sample is a study of OX40 agonist ivuxolimab in advanced cancers. Looking at the study overall: Ivuxolimab, which targeted the costimulatory receptor OX40 (CD134), was an agonistic, fully human IgG2 monoclonal antibody. The paper covers the monotherapy dose-escalation part of the phase I ivuxolimab trial, which included N of about 56 patients. Intravenous ivuxolimab was administered to patients every 2 weeks at six dose levels: 0.01, 0.1, 0.3, 1.5, 3 and 10 mg/kg. Prior anti-PD-1, anti-PD-L1 or anti-CTLA-4 therapy was permitted, and 40% to 50% of dose-escalation patients had received checkpoint inhibitors. Partial responses occurred in three dose-escalation patients, of whom one had hepatocellular carcinoma and two had cutaneous melanoma. Among the approximately 50 dose-escalation patients, approximately 20 had hepatocellular carcinoma, around 15 melanoma, 9 renal cell carcinoma and 9 head and neck cancer. Peripheral TCRbeta sequencing was intended to test whether TCR sequence diversity was altered and clonal T-cell expansion was caused by ivuxolimab. In the dose-escalation cohort, 82.7% of patients were male, and the mean age was approximately 60 years with a range of roughly 20 to 80.

Patients with a history of autoimmune disease or receiving systemic immunosuppression were excluded from the trial. Peripheral blood for TCR sequencing was drawn from every dose cohort at baseline, at cycle 4 day 1 and at cycle 7 day 1. The samples were taken from a phase I, first-in-human, multicenter, open-label dose-escalation trial of ivuxolimab. The trial enrolled adults with locally advanced or metastatic head and neck squamous cell, hepatocellular, melanoma or renal cell carcinoma. Before TCR sequencing, CD4+ T cells and CD8+ T cells were sorted from peripheral blood as separate populations. Points the paper makes about the study in general: In the 0.1-3.0 mg/kg groups, partial responders had among the lowest normalized peripheral clonal expansion, particularly in CD8+ T cells. Clonal expansion of both CD4+ and CD8+ blood T cells was observed from baseline to week 6 at doses 0.1 to 3.0 mg/kg. After ivuxolimab, more expanded clones were found on average in CD8+ T cells than in CD4+ T cells. Low levels of normalized T-cell clonal expansion were also seen in some patients who did not respond. The antigen specificity of the peripheral T cells that underwent clonal expansion was not determined.

This clonotype was sampled from an adult with an advanced solid tumor such as melanoma, head and neck, liver or kidney cancer. The chain links TRBV11-3 with TRBJ1-3, and possibly TRBD1, on 5 matching bases. Source: CD4+ or CD8+ T cells sorted from blood, taken in a trial of the OX40 agonist ivuxolimab. This receptor carries the CDR3 CASSGWQGERNTIYF. Read as DNA, the sequence is TGTGCCAGCAGCGGATGGCAGGGAGAGAGAAACACCATATATTTT.